This TCR beta chain was profiled in a study of blood T cells in healthy people across ages. A second PCR, run for roughly 7 to 12 cycles, used a sample-barcoded 5' primer plus a J-beta primer mix. In TCRdb, the 5' RACE reads were re-called with MiXCR into one record per CDR3 protein. Of about 1.8 million distinct CDR3 sequences listed, around half are singletons. This TCR was sampled from a woman in her forties in good health. Sequencing was carried out using blood.

This CDR3 reads CASSPQQNEQFF. The CDR3 region has the DNA TGTGCCAGCTCACCACAACAGAATGAGCAGTTCTTC. The rearrangement joins TRBV18 to TRBJ2-1; D uncertain. The CDR3 extends over 12 amino acids. Looked up from germline, CDR1 is KGHSH and CDR2 is LQKENI. V was cut by 1 base and J by 7 bases, with 5 bases left in between.